This T cell receptor beta chain is drawn from a study of control samples from healthy donors and cancer patients. V lost 0 bases, J lost 0 bases, and 8 bases stayed unmatched. The CDR3 has 18 residues. Germline-derived CDR1 and CDR2 are SGHDN and FVKESK. Assay used: immunoSEQ multiplex PCR; TCRdb lists only in-frame clones, some missing. This table has approximately 100,000 clones, about four fifths appearing once. The rearrangement links TRBV14 to TRBJ1-1; 9 nucleotides match TRBD1. This sequence originates from a man between 65 and 79 years old with lung cancer. The sequenced sample was PBMCs. Here the CDR3 reads CASSQDLGGQGLNTEAFF. CDR3 coding DNA: TGTGCCAGCAGCCAAGATCTTGGAGGACAGGGGCTGAACACTGAAGCTTTCTTT.